This TCR beta chain was captured in a study of blood T cell repertoires in COVID-19. Across the study: There were acute and convalescent COVID-19 samples, and they came from the United States, Italy and Spain.

Membership in each cohort depended on participant-reported clinical history. What the recovered Cohort 3 donors had was two negative PCRs, clearance, or symptom resolution. Per the original data handling: Nucleated cell number was recorded as an estimate derived from reference gene primer amplification. Libraries were prepared by immunoSEQ multiplex PCR; TCRdb keeps only in-frame clonotypes and omits some of them. That table furnishes V, J and clone size, whereas the DNA furnished D and trimming. The sample records about 480,000 clones, around 89% being singletons. Trimming removed 0 bases from V and 6 bases from J; junction bases left unmatched: 12. From germline, CDR1 is LNHNV and CDR2 YYDKDF (reference sequence). This CDR3 region has 18 residues.

The rearrangement uses TRBV15 and TRBJ1-1; 11 nucleotides agree with TRBD1. The sequenced sample was PBMCs or T cells enriched from blood (not recorded which). This TCR derives from a woman aged 40 to 49 who had recovered from COVID-19. The CDR3 nucleotides are TGTGCCACCAGCAGAGATGGGATGGACAGGGGGCGGAAGGCTGAAGCTTTCTTT. Translating it yields CATSRDGMDRGRKAEAFF.